The table lists the clone carrying this TCR beta chain with many counts. Flow cytometry had shown expanded CD8+CD57+ cells in the patients chosen for sequencing. Each patient had severe acquired aplastic anemia. The data originate from a study of CD8+CD57+ T cells in acquired aplastic anemia. Template material for TCR beta VDJ and CDR3 profiling consisted of genomic DNA. MiXCR was run by TCRdb on the reads, yielding one entry per CDR3 protein. The sample shows approximately 220,000 distinct CDR3 sequences, approximately 51% of them seen only once. Germline CDR1 SEHNR, CDR2 FQNEAQ (reference sequence). CDR3 length equals 14 residues. The V and J ends lost 3 bases and 3 bases respectively, with 10 bases between them.

This receptor was taken from a human donor with aplastic anemia. This chain links TRBV7-9 with TRBJ2-3; weak D call: TRBD1 (5 bases). The material sequenced was sorted CD4+, CD8+, or CD8+CD57+ T cells (not recorded which) from PBMCs. The CDR3 nucleotides read TGTGCCAGCAGCTTTTCGACAGCAACAGATACGCAGTATTTT. Amino acid sequence: CASSFSTATDTQYF.